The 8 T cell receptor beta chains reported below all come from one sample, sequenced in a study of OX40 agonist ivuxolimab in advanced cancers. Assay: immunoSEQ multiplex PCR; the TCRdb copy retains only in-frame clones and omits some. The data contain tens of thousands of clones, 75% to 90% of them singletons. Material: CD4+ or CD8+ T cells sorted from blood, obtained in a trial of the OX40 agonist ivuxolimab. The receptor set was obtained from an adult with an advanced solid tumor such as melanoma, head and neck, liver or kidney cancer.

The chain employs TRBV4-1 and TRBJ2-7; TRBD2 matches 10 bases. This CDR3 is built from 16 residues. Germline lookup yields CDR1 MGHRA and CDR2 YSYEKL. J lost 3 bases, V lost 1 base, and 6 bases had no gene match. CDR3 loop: CASSQGASGRIYEQYF. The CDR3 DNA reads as TGCGCCAGCAGCCAAGGGGCTAGCGGGAGAATCTACGAGCAGTACTTC.

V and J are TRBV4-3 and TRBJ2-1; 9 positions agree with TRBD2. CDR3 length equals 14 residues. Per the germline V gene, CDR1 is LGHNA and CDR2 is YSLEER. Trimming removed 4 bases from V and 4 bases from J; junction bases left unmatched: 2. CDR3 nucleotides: TGCGCCAGCAGCCTAGCGGGAGTGTACAATGAGCAGTTCTTC. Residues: CASSLAGVYNEQFF.

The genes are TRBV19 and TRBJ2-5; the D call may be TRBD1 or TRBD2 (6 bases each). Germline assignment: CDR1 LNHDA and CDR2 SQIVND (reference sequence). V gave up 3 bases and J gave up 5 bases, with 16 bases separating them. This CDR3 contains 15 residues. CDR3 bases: TGTGCCAGTAGTATTATCGGTGGGGGGCAGGAGACCCAGTACTTC. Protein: CASSIIGGGQETQYF. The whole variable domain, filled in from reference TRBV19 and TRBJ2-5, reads DGGITQSPKYLFRKEGQNVTLSCEQNLNHDAMYWYRQDPGQGLRLIYYSQIVNDFQKGDIAEGYSVSREKKESFPLTVTSAQKNPTAFYLCASSIIGGGQETQYFGPGTRLLVL.

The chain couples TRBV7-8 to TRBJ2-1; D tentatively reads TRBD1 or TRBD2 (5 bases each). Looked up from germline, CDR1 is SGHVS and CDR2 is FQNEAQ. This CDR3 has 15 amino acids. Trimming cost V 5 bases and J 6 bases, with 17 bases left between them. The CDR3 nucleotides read TGTGCCAGCAGCGGCCCAGGGACGCCGGCCAATGAGCAGTTCTTC. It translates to CASSGPGTPANEQFF.

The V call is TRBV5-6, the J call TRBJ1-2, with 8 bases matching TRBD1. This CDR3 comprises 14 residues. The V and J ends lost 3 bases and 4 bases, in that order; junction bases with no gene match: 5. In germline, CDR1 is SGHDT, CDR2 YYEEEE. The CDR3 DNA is TGTGCCAGCAGCTCCATGACAGGGGTCTATGGCTACACCTTC. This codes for CASSSMTGVYGYTF.

The CDR3 loop reads CASSRPDGAEAFF. DNA for the CDR3: TGTGCCAGCTCACGTCCGGATGGGGCTGAAGCTTTCTTT. This chain links TRBV18 with TRBJ1-1; D ambiguous. CDR1 and CDR2 (germline): KGHSH, LQKENI. The CDR3 runs 13 residues. Trimming took off 4 bases at V and 6 bases at J, with 12 bases between the two ends.

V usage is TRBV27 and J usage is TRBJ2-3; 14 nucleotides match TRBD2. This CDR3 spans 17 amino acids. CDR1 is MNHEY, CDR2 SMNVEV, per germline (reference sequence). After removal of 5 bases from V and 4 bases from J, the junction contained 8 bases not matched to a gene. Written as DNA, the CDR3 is TGTGCCAGCAGTCCAACCAGGACTAGCGGGGGGCCAGATACGCAGTATTTT. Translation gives CASSPTRTSGGPDTQYF.

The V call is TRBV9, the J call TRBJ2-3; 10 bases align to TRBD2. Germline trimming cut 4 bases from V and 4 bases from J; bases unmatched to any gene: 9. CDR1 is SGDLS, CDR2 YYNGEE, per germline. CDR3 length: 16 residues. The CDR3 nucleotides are TGTGCCAGCAGCCCTCGAGCGGGGGGGGATCCAGATACGCAGTATTTT. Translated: CASSPRAGGDPDTQYF.